The TCR beta chain described here comes from a study of early T cells in non-severe SARS-CoV-2 infection. Study-level background: Sequencing of unsorted whole blood was done on bulk RNA, leaving chains unpaired.

Trimming took off 6 bases at V and 7 bases at J, with 10 bases between the two ends. The CDR3 covers 13 residues. The germline gives CDR1 MNHEY, CDR2 SVGEGT. General observations from the study: VDJdb matching, biased toward anti-spike CD8 responses, missed private and CD4 specificities.

This clonotype showed up just a few times. Antigen specificity is unknown. Individual cDNA molecules were tagged with unique molecular identifiers, the study reported. Via MiXCR, TCRdb re-called the 5' RACE reads, giving one row per CDR3 protein. The table lists 90,000 to 120,000 distinct CDR3 sequences, about an eighth of them singletons. The clonotype comes from an adult who was a healthcare worker with PCR-confirmed SARS-CoV-2 infection or an uninfected control (not recorded which). The chain has TRBV6-2 or TRBV6-3 and TRBJ1-6; D gene ambiguous. The material sequenced was whole blood. CDR3 region: CASRSTGNSPLHF. The CDR3 nucleotides read TGTGCCAGCAGGTCCACGGGGAATTCACCCCTCCACTTT.